These 19 T cell receptor beta chains share one sample of origin, sequenced in a study of PD-L1 blockade in urothelial cancer. This sample's time point: pretreatment peripheral blood. Profiled with immunoSEQ multiplex PCR; TCRdb holds only in-frame clones, not every one. The sample has 60,000 to 70,000 clones; around 81% are singletons. This material consisted of PBMCs, taken around atezolizumab (anti-PD-L1) treatment. These receptors were collected from a man aged 65 to 85 with urothelial cancer.

The chain combines TRBV5-5 with TRBJ2-7; 10 nucleotides align to TRBD2. V shed 3 bases and J 3 bases; nucleotides not matched to a gene: 6. The CDR3 has 15 residues. Per the germline V gene, CDR1 is SGHKS and CDR2 is YYEKEE (reference sequence). CDR3 in amino acids: CASSSLAGAYYEQYF. The CDR3 coding sequence is TGTGCCAGCAGCTCGCTAGCGGGAGCCTACTACGAGCAGTACTTC.

The chain links TRBV5-1 to TRBJ2-5, with 8 bases fitting TRBD1. Trimming took 4 bases from V and 4 from J; bases not matched to a gene: 6. Germline CDR1 is SGHRS and CDR2 is YFSETQ. The length of the CDR3 is 14 residues. CDR3 in amino acids: CASSSSGGAETQYF. The DNA for the CDR3 is TGCGCCAGCAGCAGCTCAGGGGGCGCAGAGACCCAGTACTTC.

The genes are TRBV19 and TRBJ1-5; D gene ambiguous. V was cut by 3 bases and J by 6 bases, with 6 bases left in between. CDR1 and CDR2 (germline): LNHDA, SQIVND (reference sequence). This CDR3 contains 12 residues. CDR3 loop: CASSIEGQPQHF. The CDR3 DNA reads as TGTGCCAGTAGTATCGAGGGTCAGCCCCAGCATTTT.

In its sample, this clone was seen once. The chain uses TRBV4-2 and TRBJ2-7; 8 bases match TRBD2. The germline V gene encodes CDR1 LGHNA and CDR2 YNFKEQ. J lost 1 base, V lost 5 bases, and 4 bases had no gene match. The CDR3 sequence is 14 residues long. In DNA, the CDR3 is TGTGCCAGCAGCGAAGCGGGAGCTTCCTACGAGCAGTACTTC. Residues: CASSEAGASYEQYF.

The V gene is TRBV6-6, the J gene TRBJ2-7; 7 bases are a match to TRBD1. V trimming: 7 bases; J trimming: 1 base; junction bases outside the gene matches: 7. This CDR3 is built from 14 residues. Germline CDR1 is MNHNY and CDR2 is SVGAGI (reference sequence). Here the CDR3 reads CASNTGTASYEQYF. The DNA for the CDR3 is TGTGCCAGCAATACCGGGACAGCTTCCTACGAGCAGTACTTC.

In its sample, this clone was seen once. The genes are TRBV2 and TRBJ2-2, with TRBD2 matching 12 bases. Germline V gene lookup returns CDR1 SNHLY and CDR2 FYNNEI. V dropped 6 bases and J dropped 7; count of bases not matched to a gene: 3. The CDR3 consists of 14 residues. In nucleotides, the CDR3 is TGTGCCAGCAGACCGGGACTAGCGGGCGGGGAGCTGTTTTTT. Encoded protein: CASRPGLAGGELFF.

This rearrangement joins TRBV11-3 to TRBJ2-2; TRBD2 matches at 8 bases. There are 15 residues in the CDR3. Germline CDR1 SGHNT, CDR2 YENEEA. V trimming: 5 bases; J trimming: 0 bases; junction bases outside the gene matches: 2. DNA of the CDR3: TGTGCCAGCAGCCCCGGGGGGGCGAACACCGGGGAGCTGTTTTTT. Translated: CASSPGGANTGELFF.

V is TRBV19 and J is TRBJ1-3, with D uncertain. CDR3 length: 15 residues. V lost 2 bases and J 1 base, leaving 9 bases between the germline ends. Germline V CDR1 and CDR2: LNHDA, SQIVND (reference sequence). CDR3 coding DNA: TGTGCCAGTAGTATACCTCAGGCGTCTGGAAACACCATATATTTT. This codes for CASSIPQASGNTIYF.

The V call is TRBV13, the J call TRBJ2-7; 9 bases map to TRBD1. Looked up from germline, CDR1 is PRHDT and CDR2 is FYEKMQ (reference sequence). This CDR3 is 14 amino acids long. With V trimmed by 5 bases and J by 4 bases, 6 bases remained unmatched. CDR3 in DNA: TGTGCCAGCAGCCCCGGGACAGGGATGTACGAGCAGTACTTC. This sequence encodes CASSPGTGMYEQYF.

This chain uses TRBV27 with TRBJ2-5; 8 positions match TRBD1. V lost 5 bases, J lost 5 bases, and 7 bases stayed unmatched. The CDR3 is made up of 14 amino acids. Looked up from germline, CDR1 is MNHEY and CDR2 is SMNVEV (reference sequence). CDR3: CASSPYRGDETQYF. CDR3 sequence (DNA): TGTGCCAGCAGTCCATACAGGGGGGACGAGACCCAGTACTTC.

CDR3 sequence reads: CAWAGGPTEAFF. In nucleotides, the CDR3 is TGTGCCTGGGCAGGGGGCCCAACTGAAGCTTTCTTT. This rearrangement joins TRBV30 to TRBJ1-1; 8 bases line up with TRBD1. This CDR3 comprises 12 residues. The germline V gene encodes CDR1 GTSNPN and CDR2 SVGIG (reference sequence). Trimming removed 5 bases from V and 5 bases from J; junction bases left unmatched: 4.

The V call is TRBV5-4, the J call TRBJ2-7; D not certain. V dropped 2 bases and J dropped 5 bases, with 8 bases sitting between them. Germline CDR1 and CDR2: SGHNT and YYREEE (reference sequence). The CDR3 runs to 12 residues. The CDR3 DNA reads as TGTGCCAGCAGCTTTACCAGAAACGAGCAGTACTTC. It translates to CASSFTRNEQYF.

This clone showed up just a few times. The rearrangement links TRBV6-1 to TRBJ1-3; a weak D match, TRBD1 (5 bases). The germline V gene has CDR1 MNHNS and CDR2 SASEGT. The CDR3 totals 13 residues. V was pared by 3 bases and J by 4 bases, with 7 bases between. The CDR3 DNA reads as TGTGCCAGCAGTGAGGGGGGAGGAAACACCATATATTTT. Its translation: CASSEGGGNTIYF.

The CDR3 DNA reads as TGTGCCAGCAGCCGACTAGCGGGAGAATACAATGAGCAGTTCTTC. Amino acid sequence: CASSRLAGEYNEQFF. The chain combines TRBV6-5 with TRBJ2-1, with 12 bases fitting TRBD2. The CDR3 runs to 15 residues. Losses at the gene ends were 6 bases for V and 4 bases for J; bases not matched to a gene: 4. Germline V gene data show CDR1 as MNHEY and CDR2 as SVGAGI.

The V call is TRBV5-6, the J call TRBJ2-2; D is possibly TRBD2 (6 bases). Trimming pared 0 bases from V and 4 bases from J, leaving 10 bases between. Germline-derived CDR1 and CDR2 are SGHDT and YYEEEE. The CDR3 sequence is 15 residues long. The CDR3 spells CASSLAGLPTGELFF. The CDR3 nucleotides are TGTGCCAGCAGCTTGGCGGGACTCCCCACCGGGGAGCTGTTTTTT. The full variable domain, its missing parts supplied by reference TRBV5-6 and TRBJ2-2, is DAGVTQSPTHLIKTRGQQVTLRCSPKSGHDTVSWYQQALGQGPQFIFQYYEEEERQRGNFPDRFSGHQFPNYSSELNVNALLLGDSALYLCASSLAGLPTGELFFGEGSRLTVL.

This chain uses TRBV20-1 with TRBJ1-2; D may be TRBD1 (5 bases). V lost 5 bases, J lost 2 bases, and 6 bases lay in between. CDR1 is DFQATT, CDR2 SNEGSKA, per germline (reference sequence). This CDR3 contains 11 residues. The CDR3, as DNA: TGCAGTGCTCCAGGGAACTATGGCTACACCTTC. This sequence encodes CSAPGNYGYTF.

The V and J genes are TRBV19 and TRBJ1-2; 8 bases fit TRBD1. Germline assignment: CDR1 LNHDA and CDR2 SQIVND (reference sequence). This CDR3 has 14 amino acids. J gave up 0 bases and V 7 bases, and 4 bases lay outside the gene matches. The CDR3 bases are TGTGCCAGTAAACGACAGGGGACTAACTATGGCTACACCTTC. Protein product: CASKRQGTNYGYTF.

V usage is TRBV11-3 and J usage is TRBJ2-3, with TRBD2 identical over 7 bases. Germline CDR1 and CDR2: SGHNT and YENEEA. V lost 3 bases, J lost 5 bases, and 8 bases stayed unmatched. The CDR3 length is 15 residues. CDR3 bases: TGTGCCAGCAGCTTGGGGGGGAGGAAAGTAGATACGCAGTATTTT. Translation: CASSLGGRKVDTQYF.

Note on this clone: Other DNA sequences from this sample encode an identical CDR3 as well. J is TRBJ2-1 and V is TRBV9; no clear D gene. Germline V CDR1 and CDR2: SGDLS, YYNGEE. CDR3 size: 13 residues. Trimming left V 0 bases short and J 3 bases short, with 4 bases between. CDR3 coding DNA: TGTGCCAGCAGCGTAGCCAGCTACAATGAGCAGTTCTTC. This codes for CASSVASYNEQFF.